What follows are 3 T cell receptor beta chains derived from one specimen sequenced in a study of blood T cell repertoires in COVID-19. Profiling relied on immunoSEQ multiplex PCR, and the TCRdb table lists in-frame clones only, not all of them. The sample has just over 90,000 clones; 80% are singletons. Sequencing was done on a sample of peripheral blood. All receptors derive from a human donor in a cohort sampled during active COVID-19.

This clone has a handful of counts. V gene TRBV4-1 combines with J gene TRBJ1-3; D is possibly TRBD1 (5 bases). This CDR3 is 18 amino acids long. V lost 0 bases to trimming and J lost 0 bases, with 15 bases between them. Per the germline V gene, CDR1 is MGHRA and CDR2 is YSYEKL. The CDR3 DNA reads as TGCGCCAGCAGCCAAGAACGAGAGACAGTCGGCTCTGGAAACACCATATATTTT. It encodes CASSQERETVGSGNTIYF.

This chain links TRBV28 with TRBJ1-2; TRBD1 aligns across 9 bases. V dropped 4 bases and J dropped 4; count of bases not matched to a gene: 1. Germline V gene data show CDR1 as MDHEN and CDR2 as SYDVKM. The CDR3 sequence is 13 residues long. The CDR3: CASSWGQGYGYTF. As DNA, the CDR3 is TGTGCCAGCAGTTGGGGACAGGGCTATGGCTACACCTTC.

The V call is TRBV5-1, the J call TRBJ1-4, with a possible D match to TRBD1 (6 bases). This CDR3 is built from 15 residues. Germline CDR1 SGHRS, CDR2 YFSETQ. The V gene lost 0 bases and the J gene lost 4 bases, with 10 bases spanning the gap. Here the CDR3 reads CASSLGQAYNEKLFF. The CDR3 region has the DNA TGCGCCAGCAGCTTGGGACAGGCCTATAATGAAAAACTGTTTTTT.